Presented here are 26 T cell receptor beta chains from one specimen sequenced in a study of T cells in localized non-small cell lung cancer. TCRdb's table, derived via immunoSEQ multiplex PCR, lists solely in-frame clones and lacks some. Of approximately 31,000 clones in the sample, 94% were seen once. This specimen was peripheral blood, taken before any cancer treatment. The receptors were gathered from a woman aged 40-70 years with stage I lung adenocarcinoma.

This clone was picked up a small number of times. The chain combines TRBV6-6 with TRBJ1-1; D is possibly TRBD1 (5 bases). The CDR3 is 13 residues long. Deletions cut 8 bases from V and 8 bases from J, with 18 bases between. Germline values: CDR1 MNHNY, CDR2 SVGAGI (reference sequence). In nucleotides, the CDR3 is TGTGCCAGCTATGGGGGACCCGGGATAGAAGCTTTCTTT. As protein: CASYGGPGIEAFF.

The rearrangement links TRBV9 to TRBJ2-5; weak D call: TRBD1 (6 bases). The V end was cut by 0 bases, the J end by 2 bases, with 14 bases between. CDR1 and CDR2 (germline): SGDLS, YYNGEE. The CDR3 loop spans 16 amino acids. This CDR3 reads CASSVGAGATQETQYF. The CDR3 DNA reads TGTGCCAGCAGCGTAGGGGCAGGGGCCACTCAAGAGACCCAGTACTTC. The entire variable domain, with the rest obtained from reference TRBV9 and TRBJ2-5, is as follows: DSGVTQTPKHLITATGQRVTLRCSPRSGDLSVYWYQQSLDQGLQFLIQYYNGEERAKGNILERFSAQQFPDLHSELNLSSLELGDSALYFCASSVGAGATQETQYFGPGTRLLVL.

V gene TRBV6-6 combines with J gene TRBJ1-1; D not resolved. V was clipped by 5 bases and J by 3 bases, with 10 bases between them. The CDR3 extends over 13 amino acids. CDR1 MNHNY and CDR2 SVGAGI come from the germline V gene (reference sequence). CDR3 residues: CASSRRGDTEAFF. CDR3 DNA: TGTGCCAGCAGTCGACGTGGTGACACTGAAGCTTTCTTT.

This clone was seen a single time. This chain uses TRBV5-1 with TRBJ2-7; possible D gene TRBD1, 6 bases. V was trimmed by 4 bases and J by 5 bases, leaving 16 bases between them. There are 14 residues in the CDR3. The germline CDR1 and CDR2 sequences are SGHRS and YFSETQ. The CDR3 reads CASSLYQGPHEQYF. The CDR3 DNA sequence: TGCGCCAGCAGCCTATATCAGGGGCCCCACGAGCAGTACTTC.

The chain carries TRBV4-3 and TRBJ2-1; TRBD2 aligns across 8 bases. Germline-derived CDR1 and CDR2 are LGHNA and YSLEER. V lost 2 bases, J lost 7 bases, and 4 bases stayed unmatched. The CDR3 is 14 residues long. The chain's CDR3 is CASSQNGRENEQFF. In DNA, the CDR3 is TGCGCCAGCAGCCAAAACGGGAGGGAAAATGAGCAGTTCTTC.

The V and J genes are TRBV15 and TRBJ1-3, with D hard to call. This CDR3 is built from 14 residues. The V and J ends lost 2 bases and 0 bases respectively, with 5 bases between them. Germline V CDR1 and CDR2: LNHNV, YYDKDF (reference sequence). The CDR3 loop reads CATSRRISGNTIYF. As DNA, the CDR3 is TGTGCCACCAGCAGAAGGATCTCTGGAAACACCATATATTTT.

The chain links TRBV19 to TRBJ2-5; D unclear. Trimming cost V 2 bases and J 5 bases, with 3 bases left between them. The CDR3 contains 11 residues. Germline lookup yields CDR1 LNHDA and CDR2 SQIVND (reference sequence). The CDR3 DNA sequence: TGTGCCAGTAGTATACGCGAGACCCAGTACTTC. This gives the protein CASSIRETQYF.

This chain joins TRBV16 and TRBJ2-1; D is unresolved. The CDR3 is 14 amino acids. The germline V and J ends were trimmed by 2 bases and 7 bases, with 12 bases remaining between them. Germline V gene data show CDR1 as KGHSY and CDR2 as FQNENV. In DNA, the CDR3 is TGTGCCAGCAGCCAAGTAGTAGCAGCGAATGAGCAGTTCTTC. It specifies CASSQVVAANEQFF.

The chain employs TRBV11-2 and TRBJ1-6; no definite D call. Trimming took 5 bases from V and 7 from J, leaving 12 bases between them. This CDR3 contains 14 residues. Per the germline V gene, CDR1 is SGHAT and CDR2 is FQNNGV. The CDR3 nucleotides are TGTGCCAGCAGCCCTAGAGTCGTGAATTCACCCCTCCACTTT. Residues: CASSPRVVNSPLHF.

The rearrangement joins TRBV2 to TRBJ2-1, with D hard to call. The CDR3 spans 14 residues. Germline CDR1 reads SNHLY; CDR2 reads FYNNEI. Trimming took off 8 bases at V and 0 bases at J, with 11 bases between the two ends. This CDR3 is CASPTPSSYNEQFF. The CDR3 DNA sequence: TGTGCCAGCCCAACGCCGAGCTCCTACAATGAGCAGTTCTTC.

A single count supports this clone. The chain is built from TRBV2 and TRBJ1-5; TRBD1 agrees at 8 bases. After removal of 5 bases from V and 2 bases from J, the junction contained 14 bases not matched to a gene. Germline lookup yields CDR1 SNHLY and CDR2 FYNNEI. CDR3 length: 18 amino acids. The CDR3 bases are TGTGCCAGCAGTACTTCAGGGGGCCAAAACCTCCGCAATCAGCCCCAGCATTTT. Translation: CASSTSGGQNLRNQPQHF.

CDR3 nucleotide sequence: TGTGCCACCCGGGGTCCTGTAACAGATAATTCACCCCTCCACTTT. Protein product: CATRGPVTDNSPLHF. This chain connects TRBV11-2 to TRBJ1-6; D gene unclear. V was shortened by 10 bases and J by 5 bases, with 18 bases between the two germline ends. The CDR3 extends over 15 amino acids. Germline CDR1 is SGHAT and CDR2 is FQNNGV.

V and J are TRBV25-1 and TRBJ1-5; D is undetermined. Per the germline V gene, CDR1 is MGHDK and CDR2 is SYGVNS. Trimming took 4 bases from V and 6 from J, leaving 13 bases between them. The CDR3 length is 14 residues. CDR3: CASSGGGWGQPQHF. In nucleotides, the CDR3 is TGTGCCAGCAGTGGAGGTGGCTGGGGTCAGCCCCAGCATTTT.

The chain couples TRBV25-1 to TRBJ1-1; unclear D gene. Trimming removed 5 bases from V and 3 bases from J, with 16 bases in between. Germline V gene data show CDR1 as MGHDK and CDR2 as SYGVNS. The CDR3 runs to 15 residues. The CDR3 protein is CASSPGIWEDTEAFF. The CDR3 DNA follows: TGTGCCAGCAGTCCCGGGATCTGGGAGGACACTGAAGCTTTCTTT.

The rearrangement links TRBV27 to TRBJ2-6; D may correspond to TRBD1 or TRBD2 (5 bases each). The CDR3 sequence is 17 residues long. CDR1 and CDR2 from the germline V gene are MNHEY and SMNVEV (reference sequence). Between the trimmed V and J ends, which lost 2 bases and 0 bases, there was a span of 11 bases. CDR3 protein: CASSLNRRHSGANVLTF. DNA of the CDR3: TGTGCCAGCAGTTTAAACAGGAGGCACTCTGGGGCCAACGTCCTGACTTTC.

This chain uses TRBV21-1 with TRBJ2-1; no DNA check was done on the table's D call, TRBD2. TRBV21-1 is listed as a pseudogene. This CDR3 comprises 19 residues. This CDR3 reads CASSLMEASGLRMENEQFF. DNA for the CDR3: TGTGCCAGCAGCCTCATGGAGGCTAGCGGCCTTAGAATGGAGAATGAGCAGTTCTTC.

The chain recombines TRBV5-4 with TRBJ2-7; the D gene is possibly TRBD1 (6 bases). This CDR3 has 14 residues. The germline V gene encodes CDR1 SGHNT and CDR2 YYREEE (reference sequence). V gave up 4 bases and J gave up 6 bases, with 17 bases separating them. CDR3 nucleotides: TGTGCCAGCAGCCCGCAAAAACAGGGTAGCGAGCAGTACTTC. Translating it yields CASSPQKQGSEQYF.

The chain combines TRBV2 with TRBJ1-1; D gene uncertain. Trimming stripped 6 bases from V and 5 bases from J, with 10 bases between. Per germline, CDR1 SNHLY and CDR2 FYNNEI. The CDR3 has 12 residues. Written as DNA, the CDR3 is TGTGCCAGCAGAGCTCTGTGGACTGAAGCTTTCTTT. This gives the protein CASRALWTEAFF.

This chain uses TRBV5-4 with TRBJ2-1; D gene uncertain. Germline-derived CDR1 and CDR2 are SGHNT and YYREEE (reference sequence). The germline V and J ends were trimmed by 0 bases and 6 bases, with 10 bases remaining between them. There are 14 residues in the CDR3. The CDR3 reads CASSLAGYLNEQFF. CDR3 sequence (DNA): TGTGCCAGCAGCTTGGCAGGTTACCTCAATGAGCAGTTCTTC.

V is TRBV2 and J is TRBJ2-2; maybe TRBD2 (6 bases). This CDR3 is 16 amino acids long. V lost 4 bases, J lost 2 bases, and 14 bases lay in between. Looked up from germline, CDR1 is SNHLY and CDR2 is FYNNEI. The CDR3 DNA is TGTGCCAGCAGTGTCGTAGGCGGGACTAACACCGGGGAGCTGTTTTTT. Translated, it gives CASSVVGGTNTGELFF.

The gene calls are TRBV6-1 and TRBJ2-5; D tentatively fits TRBD1 or TRBD2 (5 bases each). Germline values: CDR1 MNHNS, CDR2 SASEGT. The CDR3 runs to 13 residues. V shed 8 bases and J shed 3 bases, with 13 bases lying between them. CDR3 protein: CASSRDAKETQYF. CDR3 DNA: TGTGCCAGCTCCCGGGACGCCAAAGAGACCCAGTACTTC.

The table lists this clone with a count of one. The chain combines TRBV29-1 with TRBJ2-1; D remains unclear. CDR3 size: 14 residues. Trimming left V 2 bases short and J 5 bases short, with 13 bases between. Germline-derived CDR1 and CDR2 are SQVTM and ANQGSEA. DNA for the CDR3: TGCAGCGTTGAATTTGGCGGTTTAGACAATGAGCAGTTCTTC. This encodes CSVEFGGLDNEQFF.

The chain has TRBV29-1 and TRBJ2-1; D gene uncertain. CDR1 and CDR2 (germline): SQVTM, ANQGSEA. V gave up 2 bases and J gave up 5 bases, with 19 bases separating them. The CDR3 sequence is 16 residues long. The CDR3 nucleotides are TGCAGCGTTGAATTGGTTCCACCTGACATTCACAATGAGCAGTTCTTC. Protein product: CSVELVPPDIHNEQFF.

This clone appeared a single time. The CDR3: CASSLGGSNYGYTF. The CDR3 nucleotides are TGTGCCAGCAGCTTGGGAGGATCTAACTATGGCTACACCTTC. The V call is TRBV7-9, the J call TRBJ1-2; D gene uncertain. The CDR3 has 14 residues. Germline V gene data show CDR1 as SEHNR and CDR2 as FQNEAQ (reference sequence). The germline V and J ends were trimmed by 3 bases and 0 bases, with 8 bases remaining between them. Full variable domain (missing parts from reference TRBV7-9 and TRBJ1-2): DTGVSQNPRHKITKRGQNVTFRCDPISEHNRLYWYRQTLGQGPEFLTYFQNEAQLEKSRLLSDRFSAERPKGSFSTLEIQRTEQGDSAMYLCASSLGGSNYGYTFGSGTRLTVV.

The genes are TRBV5-1 and TRBJ2-1; no reliable D call. This CDR3 comprises 13 residues. Per the germline V gene, CDR1 is SGHRS and CDR2 is YFSETQ. V lost 7 bases, J lost 3 bases, and 11 bases lay in between. This CDR3 reads CASAPRDYNEQFF. CDR3 DNA sequence: TGCGCCAGCGCCCCCCGTGACTACAATGAGCAGTTCTTC.

This CDR3 reads CASSLTSAGNTIYF. CDR3 nucleotides: TGTGCCAGCAGCCTTACATCTGCTGGAAACACCATATATTTT. The V gene is TRBV7-3, the J gene TRBJ1-3, with D unresolved. The germline V gene encodes CDR1 SGHTA and CDR2 FQGTGA. V was trimmed by 5 bases and J by 2 bases, leaving 10 bases between them. CDR3 length: 14 residues.